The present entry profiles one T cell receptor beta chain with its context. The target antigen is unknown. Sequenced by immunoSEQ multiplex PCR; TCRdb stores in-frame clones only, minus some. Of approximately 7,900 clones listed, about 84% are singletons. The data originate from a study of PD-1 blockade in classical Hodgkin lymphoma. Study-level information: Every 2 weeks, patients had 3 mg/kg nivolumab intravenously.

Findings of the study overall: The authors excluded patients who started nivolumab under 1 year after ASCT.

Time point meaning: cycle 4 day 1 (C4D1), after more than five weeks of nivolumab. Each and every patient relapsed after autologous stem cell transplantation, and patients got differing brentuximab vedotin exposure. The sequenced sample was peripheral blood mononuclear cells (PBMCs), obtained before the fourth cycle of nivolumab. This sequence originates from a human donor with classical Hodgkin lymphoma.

The CDR3 here is CASSEAQGWAGELFF. The CDR3 nucleotides are TGCGCCAGCAGTGAGGCCCAGGGATGGGCCGGGGAGCTGTTTTTT. The chain joins TRBV10-1 to TRBJ2-2, with D perhaps TRBD1 (5 bases). The germline V gene encodes CDR1 WNHNN and CDR2 SYGVQD (reference sequence). V lost 2 bases to trimming and J lost 6 bases, with 13 bases between them. CDR3 length: 15 amino acids.